A single sample is the source of the 10 T cell receptor beta chains below, sequenced in a study of T cells in women clearing cervical HPV infection. Sequencing was performed with immunoSEQ multiplex PCR; in TCRdb, only in-frame clones are kept and a portion is missing. Here the sample table reports 35,000 to 45,000 clones. The sequenced material came from blood buffy coat. These receptors were taken from a woman between 18 and 70 years old with a cervical HPV16 infection that either progressed to CIN3+ or cleared (not recorded which).

This chain's CDR3 is CSARPYFTSGRATDTQYF. CDR3 DNA, as far as it was read: TGCAGTGCTAGACCGTACTTTACTAGCGGGAGAGCGACAGATACG. The chain joins TRBV20-1 to TRBJ2-3; 11 bases are shared with TRBD2. The CDR3 end is not reached by the read, which stops 3 residues before it; the germline J gene fills it in. The CDR3 totals 18 residues. CDR1 DFQATT and CDR2 SNEGSKA come from the germline V gene (reference sequence). V was pared by 2 bases and J by 3 bases, with 13 bases of the junction left unmatched.

CDR3 bases read: TGTGCCAGCAGCTTAAGCGGGGGGGGGTATGGC. Translating it yields CASSLSGGGYG. The entire CDR3 is CASSLSGGGYGYTF. The V call is TRBV7-3, the J call TRBJ1-2, with D possibly being TRBD1 (5 bases). Read coverage stops 3 residues before the CDR3 terminus; the germline J gene supplies the remainder. Germline V gives CDR1 SGHTA, CDR2 FQGTGA. Deletions cut 1 base from V and 5 bases from J, with 11 bases between. This CDR3 is built from 14 residues.

As regards this clone: The DNA ends 3 residues before the CDR3 does, and the rest of the CDR3 is filled in from the germline J gene. The V gene is TRBV30, the J gene TRBJ2-3; 10 positions match TRBD2. The CDR3 is 15 amino acids. Losses at the gene ends were 3 bases for V and 4 bases for J; bases not matched to a gene: 7. CDR1 GTSNPN and CDR2 SVGIG come from the germline V gene (reference sequence). Here the CDR3 reads CAWSWASGGADTQYF. CDR3 bases read: TGTGCCTGGAGCTGGGCTAGCGGGGGAGCAGATACG.

With regard to this clone: Coverage ceases 3 residues before the CDR3 finishes, and the germline J gene fills in the end. The chain has TRBV20-1 and TRBJ2-4; 8 bases fit TRBD2. Per germline, CDR1 DFQATT and CDR2 SNEGSKA (reference sequence). Trimming removed 7 bases from V and 5 bases from J; junction bases left unmatched: 7. The CDR3 is 13 amino acids. CDR3 amino acids: CSVGGVDENIQYF. CDR3 DNA (partial): TGCAGTGTCGGGGGGGTAGACGAAAACATT.

Turning to this clone: The CDR3 end lies 3 residues beyond the end of the read and is filled in from the germline J gene. This chain joins TRBV10-3 and TRBJ2-7, with 7 nucleotides matching TRBD1. The CDR3 runs to 14 residues. CDR1 and CDR2 from the germline V gene are ENHRY and SYGVKD. J lost 4 bases, V lost 5 bases, and 8 bases had no gene match. CDR3 in amino acids: CAISSTGTVYEQYF. The CDR3 DNA, read in part, is TGTGCCATCAGTTCAACCGGGACAGTATACGAG.

On this clone itself: Sequencing ends 3 residues short of the CDR3 end; the germline J gene provides the rest. The J gene is TRBJ1-5, the V gene TRBV7-9; D is unclear. V was cut by 1 base and J by 6 bases, with 13 bases left in between. Germline V gene data show CDR1 as SEHNR and CDR2 as FQNEAQ (reference sequence). The CDR3 has 15 residues. CDR3 bases read: TGTGCCAGCAGCTTAGTCGGTCGGGGTGGTCAGCCC. It codes for CASSLVGRGGQP. The complete CDR3 sequence is CASSLVGRGGQPQHF.

About this clone: Read data end 3 residues before the CDR3 end; the end is taken from the germline J gene. The chain is built from TRBV20-1 and TRBJ2-1; no firm D call. Per the germline V gene, CDR1 is DFQATT and CDR2 is SNEGSKA (reference sequence). This CDR3 spans 14 amino acids. V was pared by 0 bases and J by 9 bases, with 15 bases between. The CDR3 DNA, read in part, is TGCAGTGCTAGAGATCCTCAGCGCGTCGGTGAG. This encodes CSARDPQRVGE. The complete CDR3 sequence is CSARDPQRVGEQFF.

For this clone: The read is 3 residues too short to cover the CDR3 end, so that end is filled in from the germline J gene. The V and J genes are TRBV7-9 and TRBJ1-1; D perhaps matches TRBD1 (5 bases). Germline CDR1 and CDR2: SEHNR and FQNEAQ (reference sequence). CDR3 length: 15 residues. V gave up 5 bases and J gave up 7 bases, with 20 bases separating them. The CDR3 spells CASSGGGRAAVEAFF. Incomplete CDR3 DNA: TGTGCCAGCAGCGGGGGGGGTCGCGCGGCAGTTGAA.

Remarks on this clone: The read finishes 3 residues shy of the CDR3 end, and the germline J gene is used to complete it. The chain is built from TRBV19 and TRBJ2-3; TRBD1 matches 7 bases. The CDR3 runs 13 residues. Germline CDR1 is LNHDA and CDR2 is SQIVND (reference sequence). The V and J ends lost 10 bases and 5 bases, in that order; junction bases with no gene match: 9. CDR3 DNA, as far as it was read: TGTGCCACCAACGGACAGGCTCAAGATACG. It translates to CATNGQAQDT. The entire CDR3 protein reads CATNGQAQDTQYF.

As for this clone: Coverage ceases 3 residues before the CDR3 finishes, and the germline J gene fills in the end. The chain employs TRBV19 and TRBJ2-7, with TRBD2 identical over 9 bases. From germline, CDR1 is LNHDA and CDR2 SQIVND (reference sequence). Trimming cost V 3 bases and J 6 bases; bases outside gene matches: 6. CDR3 length: 14 residues. The CDR3 sequence: CASSINSGSSEQYF. The CDR3 bases that were read are TGTGCCAGTAGTATCAATAGCGGGAGCTCCGAG.